This TCR beta chain was identified in a study of cytomegalovirus exposure and HLA in healthy donors. The PCR used 60 Vbeta and 13 Jbeta primers. Using immunoSEQ multiplex PCR, the repertoire was profiled, and TCRdb retains in-frame clones only, with some absent. The profile covers around 190,000 clones, with roughly 77% appearing a single time and less than 4% taken by the ten largest. The germline V gene has CDR1 LNHDA and CDR2 SQIVND (reference sequence). This CDR3 is 15 amino acids long. J is TRBJ2-5 and V is TRBV19; 10 positions match TRBD2. Gene TRBJ2-7 matches the end of the DNA better, so the J call may be wrong. The clonotype was recovered from a woman aged 25 to 39 in good health and CMV-seropositive. Source material: PBMCs. The CDR3 DNA reads as TGTGCCAGTAGTATGGGGCTAGCGGGAGTGAACGAGCAGTACTTC. Its translation is CASSMGLAGVNEQYF.